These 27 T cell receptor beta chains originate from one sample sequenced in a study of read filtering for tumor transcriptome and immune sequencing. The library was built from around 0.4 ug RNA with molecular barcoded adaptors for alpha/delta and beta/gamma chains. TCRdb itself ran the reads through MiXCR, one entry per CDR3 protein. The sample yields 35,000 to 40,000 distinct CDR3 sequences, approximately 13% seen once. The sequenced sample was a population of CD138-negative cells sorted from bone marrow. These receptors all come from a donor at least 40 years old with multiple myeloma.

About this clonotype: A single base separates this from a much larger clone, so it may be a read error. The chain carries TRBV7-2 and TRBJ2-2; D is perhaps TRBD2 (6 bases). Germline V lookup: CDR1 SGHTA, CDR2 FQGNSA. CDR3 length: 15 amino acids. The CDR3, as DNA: TGTGCCAGCAGCCTTAGACCGGCTTGGACCGGGGGGCTGTTTTTT. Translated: CASSLRPAWTGGLFF. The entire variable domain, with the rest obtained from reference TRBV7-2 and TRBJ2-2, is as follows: GAGVSQSPSNKVTEKGKDVELRCDPISGHTALYWYRQSLGQGLEFLIYFQGNSAPDKSGLPSDRFSAERTGGSVSTLTIQRTQQEDSAVYLCASSLRPAWTGGLFFGEGSRLTVL.

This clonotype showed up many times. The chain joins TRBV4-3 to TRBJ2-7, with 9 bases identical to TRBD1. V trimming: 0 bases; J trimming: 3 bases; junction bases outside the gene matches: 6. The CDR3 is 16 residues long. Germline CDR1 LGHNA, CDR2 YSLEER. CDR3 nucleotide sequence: TGCGCCAGCAGCCAAGACTGGGACAGGGTATACTACGAGCAGTACTTC. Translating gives CASSQDWDRVYYEQYF.

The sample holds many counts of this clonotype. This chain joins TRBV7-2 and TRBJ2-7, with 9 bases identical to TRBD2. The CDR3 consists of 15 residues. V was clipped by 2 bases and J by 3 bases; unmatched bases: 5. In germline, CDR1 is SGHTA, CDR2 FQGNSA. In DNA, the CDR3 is TGTGCCAGCAGCTTATTTGCGGGAGGGAGCTACGAGCAGTACTTC. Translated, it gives CASSLFAGGSYEQYF.

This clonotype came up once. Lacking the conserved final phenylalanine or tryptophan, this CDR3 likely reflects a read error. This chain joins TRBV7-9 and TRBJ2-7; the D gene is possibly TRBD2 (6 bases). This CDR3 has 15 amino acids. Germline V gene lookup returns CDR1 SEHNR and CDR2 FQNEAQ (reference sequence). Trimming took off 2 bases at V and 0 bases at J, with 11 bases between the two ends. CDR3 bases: TGTGCCAGCAGCTTAATAGGAGGGAGCTCCTACGAGCAGTACCTC. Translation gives CASSLIGGSSYEQYL.

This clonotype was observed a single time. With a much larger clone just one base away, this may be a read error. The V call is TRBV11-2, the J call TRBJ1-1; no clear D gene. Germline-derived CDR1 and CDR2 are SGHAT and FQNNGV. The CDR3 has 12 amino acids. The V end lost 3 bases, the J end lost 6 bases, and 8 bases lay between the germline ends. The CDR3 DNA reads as TGTGCCAGCAGCTTCAAGGTCGCTGAAGCTTTCTTT. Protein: CASSFKVAEAFF.

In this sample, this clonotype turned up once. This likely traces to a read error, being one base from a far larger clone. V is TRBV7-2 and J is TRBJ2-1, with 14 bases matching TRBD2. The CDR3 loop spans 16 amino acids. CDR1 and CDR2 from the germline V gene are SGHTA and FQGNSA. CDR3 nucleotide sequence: TGTGCCAGCGGCTTAGAGGGGACTAGCGGGAGAAATGAGCAGTTCTTC. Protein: CASGLEGTSGRNEQFF.

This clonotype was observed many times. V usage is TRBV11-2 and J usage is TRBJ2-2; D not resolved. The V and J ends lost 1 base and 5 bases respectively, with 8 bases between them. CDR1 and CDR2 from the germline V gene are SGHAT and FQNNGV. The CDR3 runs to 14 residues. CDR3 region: CASSLVGLTGELFF. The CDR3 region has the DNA TGTGCCAGCAGCTTAGTCGGGCTAACCGGGGAGCTGTTTTTT.

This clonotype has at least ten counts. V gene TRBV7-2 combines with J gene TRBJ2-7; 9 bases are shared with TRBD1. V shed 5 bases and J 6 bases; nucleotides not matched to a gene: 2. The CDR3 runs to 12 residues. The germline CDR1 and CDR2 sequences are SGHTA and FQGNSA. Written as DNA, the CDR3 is TGTGCCAGCAGCAAGACAGGGGGCGAGCAGTACTTC. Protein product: CASSKTGGEQYF.

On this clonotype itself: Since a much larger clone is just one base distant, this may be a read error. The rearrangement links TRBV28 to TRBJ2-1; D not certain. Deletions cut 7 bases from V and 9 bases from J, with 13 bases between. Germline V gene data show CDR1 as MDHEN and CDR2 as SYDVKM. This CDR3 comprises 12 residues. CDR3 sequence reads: CASNPLHGEQFF. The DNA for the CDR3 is TGTGCCAGCAACCCGCTGCATGGTGAGCAGTTCTTC.

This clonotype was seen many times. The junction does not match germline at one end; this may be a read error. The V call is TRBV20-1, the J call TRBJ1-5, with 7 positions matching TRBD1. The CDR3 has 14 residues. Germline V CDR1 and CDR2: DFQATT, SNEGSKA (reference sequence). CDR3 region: CSARPGQSNQPQHF. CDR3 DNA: TGCAGTGCTCGTCCGGGACAGAGCAATCAACCCCAGCATTTT.

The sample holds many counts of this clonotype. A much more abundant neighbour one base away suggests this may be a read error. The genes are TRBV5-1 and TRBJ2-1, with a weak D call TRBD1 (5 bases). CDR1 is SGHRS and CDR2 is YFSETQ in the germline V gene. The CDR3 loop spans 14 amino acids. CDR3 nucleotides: TGCGCCAGCAGCCCAGACAGCCCTTACAATGGGCAGTTCTTC. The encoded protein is CASSPDSPYNGQFF.

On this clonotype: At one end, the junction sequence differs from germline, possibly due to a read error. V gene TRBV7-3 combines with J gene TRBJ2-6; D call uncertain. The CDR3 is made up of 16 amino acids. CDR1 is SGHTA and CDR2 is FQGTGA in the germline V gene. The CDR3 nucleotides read TGTGCCAACAGCTTCGGGCATAGCTCTGGGGCCAACGTCCTGACTTTC. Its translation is CANSFGHSSGANVLTF.

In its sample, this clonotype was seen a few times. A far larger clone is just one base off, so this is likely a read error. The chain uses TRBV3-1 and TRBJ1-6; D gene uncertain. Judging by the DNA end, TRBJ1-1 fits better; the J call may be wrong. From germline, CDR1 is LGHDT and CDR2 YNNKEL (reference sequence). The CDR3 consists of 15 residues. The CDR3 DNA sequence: TGTGCCAGCAGCCACAGCCCGCTGGTTGCGACTGAAGCTTTCTTT. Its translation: CASSHSPLVATEAFF.

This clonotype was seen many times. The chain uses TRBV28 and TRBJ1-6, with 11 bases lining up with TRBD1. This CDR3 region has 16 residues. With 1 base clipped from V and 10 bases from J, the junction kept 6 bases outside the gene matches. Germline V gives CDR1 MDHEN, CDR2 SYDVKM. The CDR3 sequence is CASSLSAGTGGSPLHF. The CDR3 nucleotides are TGTGCCAGCAGTTTATCCGCCGGGACAGGGGGATCACCCCTCCACTTT.

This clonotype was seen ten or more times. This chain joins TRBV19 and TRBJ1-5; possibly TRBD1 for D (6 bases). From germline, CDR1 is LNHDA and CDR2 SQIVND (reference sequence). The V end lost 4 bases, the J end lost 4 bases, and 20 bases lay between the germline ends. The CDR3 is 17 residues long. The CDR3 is CASSTPASRRGNQPQHF. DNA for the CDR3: TGTGCCAGTAGTACCCCGGCCTCTCGAAGGGGGAATCAGCCCCAGCATTTT.

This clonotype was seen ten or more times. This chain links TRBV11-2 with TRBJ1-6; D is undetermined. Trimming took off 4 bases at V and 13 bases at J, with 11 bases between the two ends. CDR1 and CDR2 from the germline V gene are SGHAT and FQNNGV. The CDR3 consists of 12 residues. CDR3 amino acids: CASSSPQSPLHF. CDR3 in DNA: TGTGCCAGCAGCTCCCCACAGTCCCCCCTCCACTTT.

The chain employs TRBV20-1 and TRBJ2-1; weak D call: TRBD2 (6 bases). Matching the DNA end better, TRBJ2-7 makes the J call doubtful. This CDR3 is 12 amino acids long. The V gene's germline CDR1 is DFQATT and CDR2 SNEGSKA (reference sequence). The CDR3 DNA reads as TGCAGTGCTCCCTACCCTAGCGACGAGCAGTACTTC. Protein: CSAPYPSDEQYF.

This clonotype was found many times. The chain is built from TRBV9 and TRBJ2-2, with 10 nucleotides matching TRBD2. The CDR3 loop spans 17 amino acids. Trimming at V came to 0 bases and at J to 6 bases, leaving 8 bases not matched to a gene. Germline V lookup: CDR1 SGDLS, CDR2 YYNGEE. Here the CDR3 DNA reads TGTGCCAGCAGCGTAGCCCCCGTAGGACTAGCGGCCGGGGAGCTGTTTTTT. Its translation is CASSVAPVGLAAGELFF. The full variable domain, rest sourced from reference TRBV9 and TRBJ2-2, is DSGVTQTPKHLITATGQRVTLRCSPRSGDLSVYWYQQSLDQGLQFLIQYYNGEERAKGNILERFSAQQFPDLHSELNLSSLELGDSALYFCASSVAPVGLAAGELFFGEGSRLTVL.

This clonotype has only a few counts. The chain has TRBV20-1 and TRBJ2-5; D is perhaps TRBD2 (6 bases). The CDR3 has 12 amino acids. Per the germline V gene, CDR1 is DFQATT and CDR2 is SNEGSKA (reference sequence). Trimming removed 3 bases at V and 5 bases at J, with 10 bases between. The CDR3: CSASGLRETQYF. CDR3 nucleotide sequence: TGCAGTGCTAGTGGACTACGGGAGACCCAGTACTTC.

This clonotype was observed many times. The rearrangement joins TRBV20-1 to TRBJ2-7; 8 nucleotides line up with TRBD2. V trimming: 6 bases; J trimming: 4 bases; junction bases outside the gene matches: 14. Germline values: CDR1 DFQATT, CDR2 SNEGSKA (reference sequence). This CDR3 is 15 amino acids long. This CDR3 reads CSAHGGSGRAYEQYF. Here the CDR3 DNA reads TGCAGTGCCCACGGGGGGAGCGGGAGAGCGTACGAGCAGTACTTC.

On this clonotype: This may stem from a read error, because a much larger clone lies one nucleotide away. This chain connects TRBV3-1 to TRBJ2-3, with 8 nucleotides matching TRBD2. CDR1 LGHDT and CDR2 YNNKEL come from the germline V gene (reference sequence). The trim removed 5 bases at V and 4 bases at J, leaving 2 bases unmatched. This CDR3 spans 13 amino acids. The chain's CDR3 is CASSSGRADTQYF. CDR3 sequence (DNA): TGTGCCAGCAGCTCCGGGAGGGCAGATACGCAGTATTTT.

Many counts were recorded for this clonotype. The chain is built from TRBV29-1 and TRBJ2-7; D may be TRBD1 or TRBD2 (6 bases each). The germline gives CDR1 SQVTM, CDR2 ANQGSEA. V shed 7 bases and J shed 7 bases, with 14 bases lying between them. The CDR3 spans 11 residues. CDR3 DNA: TGCAGCGCGGAGGGGGGAAGGGAGCAGTACTTC. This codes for CSAEGGREQYF.

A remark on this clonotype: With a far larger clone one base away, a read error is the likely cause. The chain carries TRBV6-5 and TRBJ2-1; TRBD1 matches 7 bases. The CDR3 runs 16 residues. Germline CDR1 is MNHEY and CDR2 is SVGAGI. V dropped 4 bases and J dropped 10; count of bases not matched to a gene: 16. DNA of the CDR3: TGTGCCAGCAGTTTTGACAGGGTCCCAAGGGAAGAAGAGCAGTTCTTC. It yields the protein CASSFDRVPREEEQFF.

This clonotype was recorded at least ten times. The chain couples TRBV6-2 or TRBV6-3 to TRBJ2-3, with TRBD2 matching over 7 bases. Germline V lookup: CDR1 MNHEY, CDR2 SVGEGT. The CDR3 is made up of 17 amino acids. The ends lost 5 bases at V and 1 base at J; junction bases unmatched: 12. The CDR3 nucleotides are TGTGCCAGCAGTGGAGGGACTATCGGGGCCGGCACAGATACGCAGTATTTT. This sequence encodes CASSGGTIGAGTDTQYF.

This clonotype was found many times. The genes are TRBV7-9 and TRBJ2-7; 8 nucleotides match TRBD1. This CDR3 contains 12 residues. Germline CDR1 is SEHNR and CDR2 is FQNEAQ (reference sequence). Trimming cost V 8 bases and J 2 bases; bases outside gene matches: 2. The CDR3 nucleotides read TGTGCCAGCGGACAGGGAACCTACGAGCAGTACTTC. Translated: CASGQGTYEQYF.

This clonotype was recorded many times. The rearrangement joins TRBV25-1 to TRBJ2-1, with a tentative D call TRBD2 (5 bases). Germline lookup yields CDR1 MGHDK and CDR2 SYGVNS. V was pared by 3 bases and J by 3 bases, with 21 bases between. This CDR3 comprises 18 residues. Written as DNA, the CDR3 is TGTGCCAGCAGTGACCGACCCCCCGCTAGCAGCAACTACAATGAGCAGTTCTTC. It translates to CASSDRPPASSNYNEQFF.

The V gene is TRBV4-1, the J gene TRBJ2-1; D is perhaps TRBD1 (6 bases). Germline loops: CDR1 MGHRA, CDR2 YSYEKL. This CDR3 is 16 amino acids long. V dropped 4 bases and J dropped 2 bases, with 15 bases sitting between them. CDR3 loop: CASSPPLRDTYNEQFF. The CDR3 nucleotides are TGCGCCAGCAGCCCACCCCTCCGGGACACCTACAATGAGCAGTTCTTC.